The 17 T cell receptor beta chains given below trace back to one sample, sequenced in a study of beta chain features in type 1 diabetes. Overall study findings and caveats: A moderate, significant TCRB CDR3 shortening appeared in type 1 diabetes across four CD4+ subsets.

These receptors' antigens are unknown. Sequencing targeted expressed TCRB transcripts, as all isolated RNA had been reverse transcribed. The method was immunoSEQ multiplex PCR; TCRdb's version includes in-frame clones alone and lacks a portion of them. This sample has a few hundred thousand clones, with roughly an eighth found just once. The sample comprised naive CD4+ T cells from blood. The receptor set was obtained from a man younger than 40 with type 1 diabetes.

The chain carries TRBV6-6 and TRBJ1-2, with a weak D call TRBD1 (6 bases). In germline, CDR1 is MNHNY, CDR2 SVGAGI (reference sequence). The germline V and J ends were trimmed by 7 bases and 8 bases, with 17 bases remaining between them. The CDR3 covers 13 residues. The CDR3 region is CASTGAAPLGYTF. CDR3 nucleotide sequence: TGTGCCAGCACAGGGGCCGCCCCGCTCGGCTACACCTTC.

The V and J genes are TRBV19 and TRBJ2-1, with D tentatively TRBD2 (6 bases). Trimming shortened V by 9 bases and J by 7 bases, and 16 bases separated the two germline ends. The CDR3 has 13 amino acids. The germline CDR1 and CDR2 sequences are LNHDA and SQIVND (reference sequence). The CDR3 region has the DNA TGTGCCAGCGGGACTGTCGCCCTTAATGAGCAGTTCTTC. Translated: CASGTVALNEQFF.

The CDR3 region has the DNA TGTGCCAGCAGCTCCCGACAGGGCCCTAACTATGGCTACACCTTC. It is translated as CASSSRQGPNYGYTF. V usage is TRBV7-2 and J usage is TRBJ1-2; TRBD1 matches at 7 bases. Losses at the gene ends were 4 bases for V and 0 bases for J; bases not matched to a gene: 5. This CDR3 has 15 amino acids. Germline CDR1 reads SGHTA; CDR2 reads FQGNSA.

This clone was detected a few times. This chain links TRBV5-1 with TRBJ2-3, with D possibly being TRBD2 (5 bases). Trimming cost V 0 bases and J 3 bases, with 8 bases left between them. The CDR3 runs to 14 residues. Per germline, CDR1 SGHRS and CDR2 YFSETQ. Here the CDR3 reads CASSLGWETDTQYF. As DNA, the CDR3 is TGCGCCAGCAGCTTGGGGTGGGAGACAGATACGCAGTATTTT.

This clone was found a few times. V is TRBV10-3 and J is TRBJ2-1, with TRBD1 as a possible D gene (7 bases). CDR3 length equals 15 residues. Germline V lookup: CDR1 ENHRY, CDR2 SYGVKD. Trimming cost V 6 bases and J 4 bases, with 16 bases left between them. This CDR3 reads CAISGGQLLYNEQFF. The CDR3 region has the DNA TGTGCCATCAGCGGGGGACAGCTCTTATACAATGAGCAGTTCTTC.

This clone was picked up a small number of times. This chain joins TRBV7-9 and TRBJ2-7, with 8 bases that match TRBD2. Per the germline V gene, CDR1 is SEHNR and CDR2 is FQNEAQ (reference sequence). There are 17 residues in the CDR3. V shed 5 bases and J 1 base; nucleotides not matched to a gene: 13. The CDR3 is CASSAGGRRRRSYEQYF. The DNA for the CDR3 is TGTGCCAGCAGCGCCGGCGGGAGGAGGCGTAGGTCCTACGAGCAGTACTTC.

Remarks on this clone: The junction and the germline gene differ at one end; a read error may be behind it. This rearrangement joins TRBV5-4 to TRBJ1-1, with D possibly being TRBD1 (6 bases). Germline V CDR1 and CDR2: SGHNT, YYREEE (reference sequence). The CDR3 is 13 residues long. The CDR3, as DNA: TGCGCCAGCAGCCAAGCCCAGGGGACTGAAGCTTTCTTT. Translated: CASSQAQGTEAFF.

There are a few counts of this clone. The J gene is TRBJ2-7, the V gene TRBV5-1, with TRBD1 matching 10 bases. CDR1 and CDR2 (germline): SGHRS, YFSETQ. Losses at the gene ends were 4 bases for V and 5 bases for J; bases not matched to a gene: 6. This CDR3 contains 14 residues. CDR3 sequence (DNA): TGCGCCAGCAGCCCCCGGGACAGGGGCCACGAGCAGTACTTC. It encodes CASSPRDRGHEQYF.

The rearrangement uses TRBV4-2 and TRBJ2-7; possible D gene TRBD1, 5 bases. The CDR3 is 15 amino acids. Germline lookup yields CDR1 LGHNA and CDR2 YNFKEQ. Trimming took off 0 bases at V and 4 bases at J, with 13 bases between the two ends. CDR3 sequence: CASSQETADGYEQYF. The CDR3 DNA is TGTGCCAGCAGCCAAGAGACAGCCGACGGATACGAGCAGTACTTC.

V and J are TRBV9 and TRBJ1-1; D not certain. The CDR3 runs 14 residues. V lost 2 bases to trimming and J lost 1 base, with 9 bases between them. Germline loops: CDR1 SGDLS, CDR2 YYNGEE. The CDR3 sequence: CASSVTSSNTEAFF. Written as DNA, the CDR3 is TGTGCCAGCAGCGTTACAAGTTCGAACACTGAAGCTTTCTTT.

A few counts support this clone. This sequence joins TRBV4-3 and TRBJ1-1; D gene uncertain. CDR3 length: 14 residues. Deletions cut 4 bases from V and 0 bases from J, with 9 bases between. Germline CDR1 is LGHNA and CDR2 is YSLEER. The CDR3, as DNA: TGCGCCAGCAGCCTCGGTCAACTGAACACTGAAGCTTTCTTT. Its protein is CASSLGQLNTEAFF.

This chain connects TRBV2 to TRBJ1-2; 8 bases fit TRBD1. The V segment lost 10 bases and the J segment 0 bases; nucleotides outside the gene matches: 10. Looked up from germline, CDR1 is SNHLY and CDR2 is FYNNEI. The CDR3 totals 15 residues. The CDR3 coding sequence is TGTGCCACCCCGGGACAGGCCCTAACTAACTATGGCTACACCTTC. Protein product: CATPGQALTNYGYTF.

This clone was detected a few times. The CDR3 here is CASSGTGTGGHSGANVLTF. DNA of the CDR3: TGCGCCAGCAGCGGGACCGGGACAGGGGGACACTCTGGGGCCAACGTCCTGACTTTC. The chain has TRBV5-1 and TRBJ2-6; TRBD1 matches at 11 bases. Germline V gene lookup returns CDR1 SGHRS and CDR2 YFSETQ. The CDR3 is made up of 19 amino acids. V lost 4 bases and J lost 0; bases outside the gene matches: 9.

This clone appeared a few times. The J gene is TRBJ2-3, the V gene TRBV29-1, with TRBD2 matching over 9 bases. CDR1 is SQVTM and CDR2 is ANQGSEA in the germline V gene. With V trimmed by 4 bases and J by 2 bases, 7 bases remained unmatched. The CDR3 consists of 15 residues. The CDR3 region has the DNA TGCAGCGTTGCACGACTAGCGGCAACCACAGATACGCAGTATTTT. Its protein product is CSVARLAATTDTQYF.

This clone occurred a few times. The genes are TRBV19 and TRBJ2-4; TRBD2 might be the D (6 bases). V was trimmed by 5 bases and J by 6 bases, leaving 14 bases between them. This CDR3 spans 14 amino acids. CDR1 is LNHDA, CDR2 SQIVND, per germline (reference sequence). The CDR3 sequence: CASSSGEGINIQYF. CDR3 in DNA: TGTGCCAGTAGTTCGGGAGAAGGGATAAACATTCAGTACTTC.

This chain links TRBV7-6 with TRBJ2-5; 13 bases match TRBD2. CDR1 and CDR2 from the germline V gene are SGHVS and FNYEAQ. This CDR3 is 17 amino acids long. V shed 2 bases and J 4 bases; nucleotides not matched to a gene: 7. The CDR3 loop is CASSLTSGREMRETQYF. The CDR3 nucleotides are TGTGCCAGCAGCTTAACTAGCGGGAGGGAAATGCGAGAGACCCAGTACTTC.

The chain couples TRBV28 to TRBJ2-1; 7 bases agree with TRBD2. J gave up 7 bases and V 5 bases, and 11 bases lay outside the gene matches. Germline loops: CDR1 MDHEN, CDR2 SYDVKM. The CDR3 is 15 residues long. The CDR3 spells CASSPRESGRNEQFF. CDR3 coding DNA: TGTGCCAGCAGTCCGCGGGAGAGTGGGAGGAATGAGCAGTTCTTC.